This T cell receptor (beta chain) was documented in a study of patients and donors after allogeneic stem cell transplantation. One entry per CDR3 protein, called by TCRdb with MiXCR from the RT-PCR reads. Counted here are 410,000 or so distinct CDR3 sequences, under 20% occurring once; the ten biggest clones make up around 6.8%. The length of the CDR3 is 18 residues. The J segment lost 3 bases and the V segment lost 5 bases, leaving 15 bases of the junction unmatched. Germline-derived CDR1 and CDR2 are SGHRS and YFSETQ. This clonotype appeared many times. This clonotype was sampled from a human donor who was either an allogeneic HSCT recipient or a stem cell or donor lymphocyte infusion donor (not recorded which). It is not recorded whose cells these are; they may come from a transplant donor. V and J are TRBV5-1 and TRBJ2-1, with 9 nucleotides matching TRBD1. Sequenced: blood, either unsorted or a sorted T cell fraction (not recorded which). CDR3 protein: CASRPRRDRAPDYNEQFF. The CDR3 DNA is TGCGCCAGCAGACCTAGGCGGGACAGGGCCCCGGACTACAATGAGCAGTTCTTC.